These 17 T cell receptor beta chains were sequenced from one sample in a study of neurological immune-mediated disorders. TCRdb itself ran the 5' RACE reads through MiXCR, one entry per CDR3 protein. The sample has about 50,000 distinct CDR3 sequences; 8% to 10% are singletons. Time point denoted: longitudinal time-point 1 (baseline). Material: PBMCs. Source of these receptors: a woman aged 40 to 50 in good health.

This clonotype was observed at least ten times. V gene TRBV10-3 combines with J gene TRBJ1-2, with D possibly matching TRBD1 (5 bases). Between the trimmed V and J ends, which lost 8 bases and 1 base, there was a span of 14 bases. The CDR3 is 14 residues long. Germline CDR1 reads ENHRY; CDR2 reads SYGVKD. The CDR3 sequence: CAIAPRVLNYGYTF. In nucleotides, the CDR3 is TGTGCCATCGCCCCCAGGGTTCTTAACTATGGCTACACCTTC.

This clonotype was counted ten times or more. The chain recombines TRBV5-1 with TRBJ1-3; perhaps TRBD1 as D (5 bases). The germline V gene has CDR1 SGHRS and CDR2 YFSETQ. Trimming removed 1 base from V and 4 bases from J, with 9 bases in between. The CDR3 sequence is 14 residues long. CDR3 in amino acids: CASSLSTGGNTIYF. The CDR3 bases are TGCGCCAGCAGCTTGAGTACAGGAGGAAACACCATATATTTT.

In this sample, this clonotype turned up many times. DNA of the CDR3: TGTGCCAGCACCCGCATGGGGAGTAACTATGGCTACACCTTC. Residues: CASTRMGSNYGYTF. V gene TRBV12-3 or TRBV12-4 combines with J gene TRBJ1-2; D gene unclear. The CDR3 runs to 14 residues. The V end was cut by 7 bases, the J end by 1 base, with 13 bases between.

Ten or more counts support this clonotype. J is TRBJ2-1 and V is TRBV29-1; 11 positions match TRBD1. Germline CDR1 is SQVTM and CDR2 is ANQGSEA. Trimming took 6 bases from V and 8 from J; bases not matched to a gene: 6. CDR3 length equals 13 residues. CDR3 loop: CSVKPGQGDEQFF. The CDR3 DNA is TGCAGCGTCAAACCGGGACAGGGGGATGAGCAGTTCTTC.

This clonotype occurred many times. The chain employs TRBV20-1 and TRBJ2-2; D is possibly TRBD1 (6 bases). Germline V lookup: CDR1 DFQATT, CDR2 SNEGSKA (reference sequence). The CDR3 is 14 residues long. The germline V and J ends were trimmed by 3 bases and 6 bases, with 14 bases remaining between them. CDR3 DNA sequence: TGCAGTGCTAGTAAGGACAGAGGGGCCGGGGAGCTGTTTTTT. It yields the protein CSASKDRGAGELFF.

This clonotype was seen many times. This chain uses TRBV10-3 with TRBJ1-1; tentative D call: TRBD1 (5 bases). The V end was cut by 3 bases, the J end by 0 bases, with 8 bases between. CDR3 length: 14 amino acids. Germline V gives CDR1 ENHRY, CDR2 SYGVKD. Here the CDR3 DNA reads TGTGCCATCAGTGATAAGGGGTTGAACACTGAAGCTTTCTTT. The encoded protein is CAISDKGLNTEAFF.

In its sample, this clonotype was seen many times. The J gene is TRBJ2-1, the V gene TRBV5-1, with 12 nucleotides matching TRBD2. The trim removed 4 bases at V and 9 bases at J, leaving 11 bases unmatched. Per the germline V gene, CDR1 is SGHRS and CDR2 is YFSETQ. The CDR3 runs to 16 residues. CDR3 sequence (DNA): TGCGCCAGCAGCGCCACTAGCGGGGGGATAGTGACTGAGCAGTTCTTC. This codes for CASSATSGGIVTEQFF.

This clonotype was counted at least ten times. The CDR3 nucleotides are TGTGCCAGCAGCTCCGGTGGGGATGAGCAGTTCTTC. Amino acid sequence: CASSSGGDEQFF. V gene TRBV6-2 or TRBV6-3 combines with J gene TRBJ2-1; D not resolved. The CDR3 loop spans 12 amino acids. Trimming left V 6 bases short and J 8 bases short, with 11 bases between. The germline V gene has CDR1 MNHEY and CDR2 SVGEGT.

This clonotype came up many times. This chain's CDR3 is CSATGGPRNIQYF. CDR3 bases: TGCAGTGCTACGGGGGGGCCGAGAAACATTCAGTACTTC. The gene calls are TRBV20-1 and TRBJ2-4; 8 nucleotides agree with TRBD2. CDR1 DFQATT and CDR2 SNEGSKA come from the germline V gene (reference sequence). The V and J ends lost 4 bases and 6 bases, in that order; junction bases with no gene match: 5. The length of the CDR3 is 13 residues.

This clonotype was seen many times. This chain uses TRBV5-1 with TRBJ2-2; TRBD2 matches at 8 bases. The CDR3 loop spans 16 amino acids. The germline CDR1 and CDR2 sequences are SGHRS and YFSETQ. The trim removed 0 bases at V and 7 bases at J, leaving 8 bases unmatched. This chain's CDR3 is CASSLAPAGVGGELFF. The CDR3 coding sequence is TGCGCCAGCAGCTTGGCCCCAGCGGGAGTCGGCGGGGAGCTGTTTTTT.

This clonotype was observed at least ten times. V is TRBV20-1 and J is TRBJ2-3, with D possibly matching TRBD1 (6 bases). The CDR3 loop spans 14 amino acids. V gave up 4 bases and J gave up 1 base, with 12 bases separating them. Germline V lookup: CDR1 DFQATT, CDR2 SNEGSKA (reference sequence). Here the CDR3 reads CSATPQGRTDTQYF. The CDR3 nucleotides read TGCAGTGCTACCCCACAGGGCCGCACAGATACGCAGTATTTT.

In this sample, this clonotype turned up many times. The V and J genes are TRBV5-1 and TRBJ2-3, with 7 positions matching TRBD1. Germline values: CDR1 SGHRS, CDR2 YFSETQ. The CDR3 is 14 residues long. Losses at the gene ends were 5 bases for V and 3 bases for J; bases not matched to a gene: 6. CDR3 in DNA: TGCGCCAGCAGATTGACAGGGCCGACAGATACGCAGTATTTT. It specifies CASRLTGPTDTQYF. The full variable domain, in which reference TRBV5-1 and TRBJ2-3 provide the parts outside the CDR3, is KAGVTQTPRYLIKTRGQQVTLSCSPISGHRSVSWYQQTPGQGLQFLFEYFSETQRNKGNFPGRFSGRQFSNSRSEMNVSTLELGDSALYLCASRLTGPTDTQYFGPGTRLTVL.

This clonotype has ten or more counts. The chain joins TRBV7-2 to TRBJ2-3; D is ambiguous. V lost 1 base and J lost 3, with 5 bases in between. This CDR3 has 13 amino acids. CDR1 is SGHTA, CDR2 FQGNSA, per germline. CDR3 region: CASSLVGTDTQYF. The CDR3, as DNA: TGTGCCAGCAGCTTAGTTGGGACAGATACGCAGTATTTT.

Ten or more counts support this clonotype. The chain recombines TRBV3-1 with TRBJ1-2; the D is unclear. Germline V gene lookup returns CDR1 LGHDT and CDR2 YNNKEL (reference sequence). This CDR3 is built from 17 residues. Trimming left V 3 bases short and J 5 bases short, with 22 bases between. This CDR3 is CASSQQWVSPTLYGYTF. DNA for the CDR3: TGTGCCAGCAGCCAGCAGTGGGTAAGCCCCACCTTGTATGGCTACACCTTC.

This clonotype was seen repeatedly, ten times or more. The chain carries TRBV14 and TRBJ2-1, with a possible D match to TRBD2 (5 bases). The CDR3 length is 13 residues. V was clipped by 0 bases and J by 10 bases, with 10 bases between them. Germline lookup yields CDR1 SGHDN and CDR2 FVKESK. CDR3 protein: CASSQDHLAEQFF. CDR3 nucleotides: TGTGCCAGCAGCCAAGATCATTTAGCGGAGCAGTTCTTC.

This clonotype was seen many times. In DNA form, the CDR3 reads TGCGCCAGCAGCCATGAAGGACTGAGCAATCAGCCCCAGCATTTT. Amino acid sequence: CASSHEGLSNQPQHF. The gene calls are TRBV4-1 and TRBJ1-5; no reliable D call. This CDR3 spans 15 amino acids. Germline V CDR1 and CDR2: MGHRA, YSYEKL. Between the trimmed V and J ends, which lost 3 bases and 1 base, there was a span of 10 bases.

The J gene is TRBJ1-1, the V gene TRBV7-6; D is undetermined. The CDR3 totals 14 residues. The V gene's germline CDR1 is SGHVS and CDR2 FNYEAQ. The V gene lost 4 bases and the J gene lost 1 base, with 10 bases spanning the gap. The CDR3 region is CASSSQPENTEAFF. DNA for the CDR3: TGTGCCAGCAGCTCCCAGCCAGAGAACACTGAAGCTTTCTTT.